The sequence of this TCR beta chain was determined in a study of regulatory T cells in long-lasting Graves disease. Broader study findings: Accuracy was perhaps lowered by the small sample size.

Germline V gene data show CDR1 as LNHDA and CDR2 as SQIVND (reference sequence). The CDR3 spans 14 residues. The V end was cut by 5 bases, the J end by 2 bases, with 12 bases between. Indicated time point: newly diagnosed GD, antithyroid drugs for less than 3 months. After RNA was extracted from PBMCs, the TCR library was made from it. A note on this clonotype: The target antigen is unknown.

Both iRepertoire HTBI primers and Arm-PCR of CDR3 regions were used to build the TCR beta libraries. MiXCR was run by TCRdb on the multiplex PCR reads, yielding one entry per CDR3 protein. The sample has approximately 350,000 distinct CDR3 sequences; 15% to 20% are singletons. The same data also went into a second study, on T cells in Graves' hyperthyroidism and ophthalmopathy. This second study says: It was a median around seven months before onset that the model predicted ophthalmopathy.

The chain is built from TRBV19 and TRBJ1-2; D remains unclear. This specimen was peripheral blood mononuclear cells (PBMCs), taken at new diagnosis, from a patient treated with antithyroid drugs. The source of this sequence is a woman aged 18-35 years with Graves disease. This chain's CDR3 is CASSPRTENYGYTF. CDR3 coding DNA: TGTGCCAGTAGTCCCCGGACGGAGAACTATGGCTACACCTTC.